This TCR beta chain is drawn from a study of monozygotic twins with inflammatory bowel disease. Each TCR library consumed around 3.5 ug of total RNA. Following a re-call of the 5' RACE reads, TCRdb has one entry per CDR3 protein and lacks DNA. The ten most abundant clones cover 7.5% to 9.5% of a sample with around 220,000 distinct CDR3 sequences. Study observations and caveats: In patient repertoires, differing immunosuppressive treatments may have added some variability.

A remark on this clonotype: Antigen: not known.

The germline gives CDR1 DFQATT, CDR2 SNEGSKA (reference sequence). The CDR3 is 15 residues long. The sample taken for sequencing was blood. The receptor was isolated from a human donor with ulcerative colitis or Crohn's disease, or a healthy co-twin of an affected twin (not recorded which). The chain is built from TRBV20-1 and TRBJ2-3; TCRdb outputs TRBD1, but without DNA this stays unchecked. CDR3 residues: CSAYKGTDSTDTQYF.